This note documents a single TCR beta chain sequence. Its cognate antigen is unknown. The sample belongs to a study of vaccination and CD4 T cells after COVID-19. Study overall: Post-COVID samples were collected a median approximately 93 days following diagnosis, spanning 35 to 161.

V was cut by 5 bases and J by 0 bases, with 8 bases left in between. CDR3 length: 15 residues. The germline gives CDR1 SGHTA, CDR2 FQGNSA. Oncomine TCR Beta short-read sequencing was applied to DNA from cultured CD4+ T cells. One entry per CDR3 protein results from TCRdb running MiXCR on the PCR reads. The data contain roughly 15,000 distinct CDR3 sequences, roughly three fifths of them seen just once; the ten biggest clones take up more than 4.5%. As for treatment: roughly 10-day PBMC culture with coronavirus spike peptide pools or control peptides (ViraFEST assay). This TCR was sampled from a human donor who had recovered from COVID-19. This specimen was CD4+ T cells from blood, cultured in vitro, taken after SARS-CoV-2 vaccination. The V gene is TRBV7-2, the J gene TRBJ2-6; D unresolved. The DNA of the CDR3 is TGTGCCAGCAGCCCGTCCGGCTCTGGGGCCAACGTCCTGACTTTC. This encodes CASSPSGSGANVLTF.